This T cell receptor beta chain was documented in a study of blood T cell repertoires in COVID-19. The overall study: Material from acute and convalescent COVID-19 was sourced from the United States, Italy and Spain. T cells, B-cell-depleted T cells, or PBMCs supplied cDNA or gDNA.

This CDR3 has 18 amino acids. Germline V gives CDR1 MNHEY, CDR2 SMNVEV (reference sequence). Losses at the gene ends were 6 bases for V and 2 bases for J; bases not matched to a gene: 16. Per the study methods: Scientists estimated how many nucleated cells there were by amplifying reference gene primers. Sequencing used immunoSEQ multiplex PCR; TCRdb keeps in-frame clones, though not all of them. The D gene and trimming were derived from the DNA, and the V and J assignments and clone size from that table. This sample has 250,000 to 300,000 clones; about nine tenths occur once, and the top ten carry just under 0.95%.

The specimen sequenced was peripheral blood. The V call is TRBV27, the J call TRBJ2-5, with 9 bases matching TRBD2. The receptor's source is a woman aged 40-49 years who had recovered from COVID-19. The CDR3 DNA follows: TGTGCCAGCAGCCGGGCGCGGGGGGGTAGGTTCGGACAAGAGACCCAGTACTTC. Its translation: CASSRARGGRFGQETQYF.